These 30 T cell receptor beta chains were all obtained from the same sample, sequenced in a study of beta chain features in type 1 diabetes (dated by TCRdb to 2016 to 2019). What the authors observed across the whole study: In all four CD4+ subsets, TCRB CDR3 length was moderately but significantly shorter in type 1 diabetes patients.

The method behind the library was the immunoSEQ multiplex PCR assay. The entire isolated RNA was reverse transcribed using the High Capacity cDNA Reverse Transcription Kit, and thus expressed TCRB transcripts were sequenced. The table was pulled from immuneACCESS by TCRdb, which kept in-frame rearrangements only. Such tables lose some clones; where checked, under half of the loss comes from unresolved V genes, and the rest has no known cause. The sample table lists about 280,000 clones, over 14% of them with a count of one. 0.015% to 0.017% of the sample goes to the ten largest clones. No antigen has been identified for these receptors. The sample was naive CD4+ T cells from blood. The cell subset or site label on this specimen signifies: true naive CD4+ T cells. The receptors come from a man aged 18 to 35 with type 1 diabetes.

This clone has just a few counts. The CDR3 DNA reads as TGTGCCAGCAGCTTAGCGGGACTAGCGGACCTCCAAGAGACCCAGTACTTC. Residues: CASSLAGLADLQETQYF. This sequence joins TRBV7-2 and TRBJ2-5; TRBD2 aligns across 11 bases. This CDR3 has 17 residues. From germline, CDR1 is SGHTA and CDR2 FQGNSA. V was pared by 0 bases and J by 1 base, with 4 bases of the junction left unmatched.

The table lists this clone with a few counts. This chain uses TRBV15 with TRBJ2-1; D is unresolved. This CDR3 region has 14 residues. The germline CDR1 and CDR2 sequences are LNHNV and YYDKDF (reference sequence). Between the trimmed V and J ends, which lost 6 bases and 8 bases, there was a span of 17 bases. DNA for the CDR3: TGTGCCACCAGTACGCTAGGCCTAGTCGATGAGCAGTTCTTC. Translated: CATSTLGLVDEQFF.

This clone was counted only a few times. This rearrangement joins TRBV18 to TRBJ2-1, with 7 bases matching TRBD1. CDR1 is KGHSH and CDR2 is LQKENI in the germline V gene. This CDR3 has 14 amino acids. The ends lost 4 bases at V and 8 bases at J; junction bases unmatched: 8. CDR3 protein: CASSRSGQNYEQFF. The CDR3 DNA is TGTGCCAGCTCACGGTCGGGACAGAATTATGAGCAGTTCTTC.

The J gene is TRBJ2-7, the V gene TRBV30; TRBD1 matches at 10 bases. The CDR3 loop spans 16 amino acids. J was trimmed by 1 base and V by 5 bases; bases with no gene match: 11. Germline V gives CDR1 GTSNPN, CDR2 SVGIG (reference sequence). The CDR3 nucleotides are TGTGCCTGGCGGCGAACTTGGACAGGGGGATCCTACGAGCAGTACTTC. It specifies CAWRRTWTGGSYEQYF. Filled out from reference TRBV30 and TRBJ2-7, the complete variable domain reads SQTIHQWPATLVQPVGSPLSLECTVEGTSNPNLYWYRQAAGRGLQLLFYSVGIGQISSEVPQNLSASRPQDRQFILSSKKLLLSDSGFYLCAWRRTWTGGSYEQYFGPGTRLTVT.

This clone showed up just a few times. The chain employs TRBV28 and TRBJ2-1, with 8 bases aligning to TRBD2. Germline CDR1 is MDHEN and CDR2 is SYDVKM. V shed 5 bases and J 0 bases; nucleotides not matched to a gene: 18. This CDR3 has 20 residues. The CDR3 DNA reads TGTGCCAGCAGTCCTGACCGGGCTAGCGGGTGGGGTGTCTCCTACAATGAGCAGTTCTTC. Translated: CASSPDRASGWGVSYNEQFF.

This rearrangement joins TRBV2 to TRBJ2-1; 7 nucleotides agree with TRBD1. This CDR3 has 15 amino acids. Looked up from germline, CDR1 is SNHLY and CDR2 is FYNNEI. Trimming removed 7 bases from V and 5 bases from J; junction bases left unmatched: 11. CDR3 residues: CASNLDRVLDNEQFF. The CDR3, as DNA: TGTGCCAGCAACCTCGACAGGGTGTTGGACAATGAGCAGTTCTTC.

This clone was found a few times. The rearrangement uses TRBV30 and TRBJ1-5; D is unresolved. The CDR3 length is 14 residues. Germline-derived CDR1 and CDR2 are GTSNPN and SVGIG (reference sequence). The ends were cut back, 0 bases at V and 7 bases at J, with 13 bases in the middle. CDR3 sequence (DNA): TGTGCCTGGAGTGTACGAGGGAAACACCAGCCCCAGCATTTT. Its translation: CAWSVRGKHQPQHF.

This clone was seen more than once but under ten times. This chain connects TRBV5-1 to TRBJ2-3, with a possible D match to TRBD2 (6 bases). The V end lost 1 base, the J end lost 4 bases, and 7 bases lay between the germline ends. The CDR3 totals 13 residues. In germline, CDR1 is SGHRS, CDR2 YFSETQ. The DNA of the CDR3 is TGCGCCAGCAGCTTGCGGAGGGCAGATACGCAGTATTTT. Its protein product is CASSLRRADTQYF.

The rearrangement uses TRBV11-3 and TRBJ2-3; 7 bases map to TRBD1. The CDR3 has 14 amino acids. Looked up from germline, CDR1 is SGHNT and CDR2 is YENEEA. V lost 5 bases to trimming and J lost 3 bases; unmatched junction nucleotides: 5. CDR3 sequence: CASSRQGHTDTQYF. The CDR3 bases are TGTGCCAGCAGCCGACAGGGACATACAGATACGCAGTATTTT.

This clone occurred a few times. Here the CDR3 DNA reads TGTGCCAGCAGCCCGGCGGGAGTAGAGACCCAGTACTTC. Translated: CASSPAGVETQYF. The J gene is TRBJ2-5, the V gene TRBV14, with 7 positions matching TRBD2. J was trimmed by 4 bases and V by 4 bases; bases with no gene match: 3. CDR3 length: 13 amino acids. Per the germline V gene, CDR1 is SGHDN and CDR2 is FVKESK.

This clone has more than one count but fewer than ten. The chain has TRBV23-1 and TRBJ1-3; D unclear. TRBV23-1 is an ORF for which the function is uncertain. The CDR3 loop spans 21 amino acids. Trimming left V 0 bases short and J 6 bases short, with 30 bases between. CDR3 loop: CASSQSKAVDYLVVGVNTIYF. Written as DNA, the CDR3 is TGCGCCAGCAGTCAATCGAAGGCGGTGGATTACCTGGTGGTCGGTGTAAACACCATATATTTT.

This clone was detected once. CDR3 amino acids: CASVRDRGSEQYF. Written as DNA, the CDR3 is TGCGCCAGCGTCCGGGACAGGGGGTCAGAGCAGTACTTC. The chain employs TRBV5-1 and TRBJ2-7, with 11 nucleotides matching TRBD1. The length of the CDR3 is 13 residues. The germline V gene has CDR1 SGHRS and CDR2 YFSETQ. The J segment lost 7 bases and the V segment lost 7 bases, leaving 7 bases of the junction unmatched.

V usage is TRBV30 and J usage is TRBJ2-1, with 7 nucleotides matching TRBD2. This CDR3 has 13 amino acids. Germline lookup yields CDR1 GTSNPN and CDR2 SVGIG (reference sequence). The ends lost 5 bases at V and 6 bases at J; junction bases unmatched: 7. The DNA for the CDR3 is TGTGCCTGGGGACGGGCTAGCGGCAATGAGCAGTTCTTC. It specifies CAWGRASGNEQFF.

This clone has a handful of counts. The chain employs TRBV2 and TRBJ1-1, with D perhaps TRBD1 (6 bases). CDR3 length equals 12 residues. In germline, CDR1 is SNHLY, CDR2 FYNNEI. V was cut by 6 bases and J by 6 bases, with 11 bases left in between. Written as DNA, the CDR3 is TGTGCCAGCAGACCTGGACAGTCTGAAGCTTTCTTT. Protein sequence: CASRPGQSEAFF.

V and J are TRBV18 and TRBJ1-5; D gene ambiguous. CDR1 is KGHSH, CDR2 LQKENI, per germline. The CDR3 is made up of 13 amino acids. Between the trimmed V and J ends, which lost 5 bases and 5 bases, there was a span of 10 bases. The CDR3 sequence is CASSAGGDQPQHF. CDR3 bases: TGTGCCAGCTCAGCGGGTGGAGATCAGCCCCAGCATTTT.

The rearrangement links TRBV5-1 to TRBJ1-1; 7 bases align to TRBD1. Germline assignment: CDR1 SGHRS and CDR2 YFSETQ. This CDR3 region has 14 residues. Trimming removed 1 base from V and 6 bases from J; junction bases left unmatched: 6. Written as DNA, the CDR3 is TGCGCCAGCAGCTTGTCCGGGACAGTTGCTGAAGCTTTCTTT. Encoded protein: CASSLSGTVAEAFF. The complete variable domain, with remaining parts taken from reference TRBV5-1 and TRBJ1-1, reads KAGVTQTPRYLIKTRGQQVTLSCSPISGHRSVSWYQQTPGQGLQFLFEYFSETQRNKGNFPGRFSGRQFSNSRSEMNVSTLELGDSALYLCASSLSGTVAEAFFGQGTRLTVV.

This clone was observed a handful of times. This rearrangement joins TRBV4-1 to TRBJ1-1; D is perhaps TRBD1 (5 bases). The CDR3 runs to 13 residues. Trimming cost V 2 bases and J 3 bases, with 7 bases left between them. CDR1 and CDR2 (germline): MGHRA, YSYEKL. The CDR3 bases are TGCGCCAGCAGCCAACAGGGTGACACTGAAGCTTTCTTT. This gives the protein CASSQQGDTEAFF.

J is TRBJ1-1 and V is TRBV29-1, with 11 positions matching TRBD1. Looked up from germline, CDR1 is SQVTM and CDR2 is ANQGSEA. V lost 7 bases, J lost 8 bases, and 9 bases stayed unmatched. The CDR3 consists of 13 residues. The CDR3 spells CSATWTGGAEAFF. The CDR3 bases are TGCAGCGCTACCTGGACAGGGGGCGCGGAAGCTTTCTTT.

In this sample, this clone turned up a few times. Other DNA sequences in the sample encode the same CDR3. The CDR3 coding sequence is TGTGCCAGCAGCTCCGGGGAGACCCAGTACTTC. The encoded protein is CASSSGETQYF. The genes are TRBV7-7 and TRBJ2-5; no definite D call. V gave up 4 bases and J gave up 5 bases, with 5 bases separating them. Germline V lookup: CDR1 SSHAT, CDR2 FNYEAQ (reference sequence). The CDR3 is 11 residues long.

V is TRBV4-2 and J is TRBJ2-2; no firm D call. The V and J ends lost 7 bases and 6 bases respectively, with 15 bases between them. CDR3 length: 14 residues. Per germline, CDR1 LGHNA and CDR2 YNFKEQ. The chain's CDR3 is CASNLSPVAGELFF. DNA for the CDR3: TGTGCCAGCAACTTGTCCCCGGTGGCCGGGGAGCTGTTTTTT.

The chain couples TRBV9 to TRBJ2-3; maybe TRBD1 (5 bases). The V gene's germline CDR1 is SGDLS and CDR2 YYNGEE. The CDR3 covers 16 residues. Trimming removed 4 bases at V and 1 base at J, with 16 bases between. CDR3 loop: CASSSGSGKGTDTQYF. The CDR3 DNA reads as TGTGCCAGCAGCTCAGGCTCAGGGAAGGGCACAGATACGCAGTATTTT.

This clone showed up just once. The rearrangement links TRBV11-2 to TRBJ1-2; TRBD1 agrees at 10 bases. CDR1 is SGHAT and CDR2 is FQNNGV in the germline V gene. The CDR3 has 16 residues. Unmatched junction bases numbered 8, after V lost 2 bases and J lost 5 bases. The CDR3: CASSLSDRGRMYGYTF. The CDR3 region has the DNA TGTGCCAGCAGCTTATCCGACAGGGGGCGAATGTATGGCTACACCTTC.

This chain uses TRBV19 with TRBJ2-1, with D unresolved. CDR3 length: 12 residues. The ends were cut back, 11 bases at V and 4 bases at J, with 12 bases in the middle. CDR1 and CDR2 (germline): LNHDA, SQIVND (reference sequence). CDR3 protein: CASSTSYNEQFF. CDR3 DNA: TGTGCCTCCTCGACATCGTACAATGAGCAGTTCTTC.

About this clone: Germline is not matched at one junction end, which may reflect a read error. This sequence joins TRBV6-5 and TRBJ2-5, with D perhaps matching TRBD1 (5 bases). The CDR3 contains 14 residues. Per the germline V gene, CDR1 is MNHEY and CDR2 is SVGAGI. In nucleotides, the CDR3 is TGTGCCACAGGGCCGCGTAGGGGAAAAGATACCCAGTACTTC. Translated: CATGPRRGKDTQYF.

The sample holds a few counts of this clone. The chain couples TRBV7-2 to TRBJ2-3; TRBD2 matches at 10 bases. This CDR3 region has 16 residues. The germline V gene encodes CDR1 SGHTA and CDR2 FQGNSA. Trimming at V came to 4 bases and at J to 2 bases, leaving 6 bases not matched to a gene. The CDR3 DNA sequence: TGTGCCAGCAGCTCAACTAGCGGGACTTACACAGATACGCAGTATTTT. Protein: CASSSTSGTYTDTQYF.

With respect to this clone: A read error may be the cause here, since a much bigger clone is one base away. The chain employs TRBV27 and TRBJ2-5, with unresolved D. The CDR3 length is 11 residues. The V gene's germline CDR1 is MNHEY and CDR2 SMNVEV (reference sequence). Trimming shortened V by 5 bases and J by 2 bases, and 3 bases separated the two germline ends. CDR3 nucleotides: TGTGCCAGCAGTCCTCAAGAGACCCAGTACTTC. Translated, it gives CASSPQETQYF.

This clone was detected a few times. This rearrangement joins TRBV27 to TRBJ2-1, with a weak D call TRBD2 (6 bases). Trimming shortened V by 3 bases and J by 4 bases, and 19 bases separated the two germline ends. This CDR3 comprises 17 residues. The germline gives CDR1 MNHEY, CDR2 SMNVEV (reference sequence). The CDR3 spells CASSLEGVPPSYNEQFF. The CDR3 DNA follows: TGTGCCAGCAGTTTGGAGGGAGTCCCTCCCTCTTACAATGAGCAGTTCTTC.

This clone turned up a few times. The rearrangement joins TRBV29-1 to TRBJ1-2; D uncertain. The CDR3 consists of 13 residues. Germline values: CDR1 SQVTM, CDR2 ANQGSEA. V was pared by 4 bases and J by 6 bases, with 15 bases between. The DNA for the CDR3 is TGCAGCGTTGGGGGATTGGCGGGCCATGGCTACACCTTC. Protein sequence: CSVGGLAGHGYTF.

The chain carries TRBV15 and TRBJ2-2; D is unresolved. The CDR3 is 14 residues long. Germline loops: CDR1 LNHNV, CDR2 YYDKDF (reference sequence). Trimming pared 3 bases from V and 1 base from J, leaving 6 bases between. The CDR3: CATSRNRNTGELFF. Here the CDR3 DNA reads TGTGCCACCAGCAGGAACAGGAACACCGGGGAGCTGTTTTTT.

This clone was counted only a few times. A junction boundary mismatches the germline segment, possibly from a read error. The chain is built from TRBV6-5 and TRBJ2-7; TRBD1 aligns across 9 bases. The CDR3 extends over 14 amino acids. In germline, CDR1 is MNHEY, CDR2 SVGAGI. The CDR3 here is CASIGQGISHEQYF. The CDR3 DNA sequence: TGTGCCAGCATTGGACAGGGGATCTCCCACGAGCAGTACTTC.